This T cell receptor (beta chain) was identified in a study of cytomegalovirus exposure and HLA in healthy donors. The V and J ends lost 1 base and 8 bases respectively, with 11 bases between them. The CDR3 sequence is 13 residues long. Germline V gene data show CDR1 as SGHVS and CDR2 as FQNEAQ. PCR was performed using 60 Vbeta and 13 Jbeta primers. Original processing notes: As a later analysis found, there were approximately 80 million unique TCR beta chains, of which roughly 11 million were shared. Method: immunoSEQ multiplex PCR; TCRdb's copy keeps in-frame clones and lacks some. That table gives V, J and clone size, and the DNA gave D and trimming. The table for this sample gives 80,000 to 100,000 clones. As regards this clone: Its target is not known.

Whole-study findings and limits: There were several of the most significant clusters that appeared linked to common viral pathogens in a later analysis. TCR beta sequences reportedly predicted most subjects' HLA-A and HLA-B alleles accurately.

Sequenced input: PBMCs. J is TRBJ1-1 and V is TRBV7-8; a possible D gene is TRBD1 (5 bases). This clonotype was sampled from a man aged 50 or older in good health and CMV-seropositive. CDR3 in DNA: TGTGCCAGCAGCTTAGTCTTGGCAGGGGAAGCTTTCTTT. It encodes CASSLVLAGEAFF. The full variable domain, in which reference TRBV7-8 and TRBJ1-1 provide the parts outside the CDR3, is GAGVSQSPRYKVAKRGQDVALRCDPISGHVSLFWYQQALGQGPEFLTYFQNEAQLDKSGLPSDRFFAERPEGSVSTLKIQRTQQEDSAVYLCASSLVLAGEAFFGQGTRLTVV.